This T cell receptor beta chain is from a study of T cell responses to AZD1222 COVID-19 vaccine. Study-wide findings and caveats: The study reported that nearly half of spike-specific TCRs target unmutated variant regions. Spike-specific TCR breadth rose after two AZD1222 doses, and depth rose as well. It was only after the peak T cell response that any repertoires were sampled.

Assay used: immunoSEQ multiplex PCR; TCRdb lists only in-frame clones, some missing. This table holds tens of thousands of clones, around 90% found once. Details on this clone: Its target is not known.

V dropped 5 bases and J dropped 8 bases, with 15 bases sitting between them. Germline V gene sequence: CDR1 MRHNA, CDR2 SNTAGT. This CDR3 has 13 amino acids. This material consisted of peripheral blood, taken 28 days after the second AZD1222 dose. The chain uses TRBV6-4 and TRBJ1-2, with a possible D match to TRBD1 (5 bases). This clonotype was obtained from an adult who received the AZD1222 COVID-19 vaccine. Here the CDR3 DNA reads TGTGCCAGCAGTCCTACCAGGGAGTCGGGCTACACCTTC. This sequence encodes CASSPTRESGYTF.